This record looks at one T cell receptor beta chain sequence and its context. The clone's antigen remains unknown. No base qualities exist here, and no much larger clone lies one base off it. The protocol used for the library was the immunoSEQ multiplex PCR assay. Here the immuneACCESS table is served through TCRdb, limited to in-frame sequences with V and J called. Missing clones are a known gap in these copies; in checked studies unresolved V genes cover under half, and the rest lacks a known reason. The sample contains more than 30,000 clones, 65% to 75% of them found a single time. The ten largest clones add up to more than 3.5% of the sample. The data were obtained in a study of radiotherapy plus CTLA-4 blockade in lung cancer (dated by TCRdb to the late 2010s). In terms of the full investigation: Among enrolled patients, approximately 17% had an objective response and 31% reached disease control.

In this study, focal radiation therapy paired with CTLA-4 blockade (ipilimumab) was tested in patients who had chemo-refractory metastatic non-small-cell lung cancer. Including the terminal cysteine and phenylalanine, the CDR3 comprises 15 residues. Just the 45-base CDR3 DNA is kept, in frame starting at base 1. According to the germline V gene, CDR1 reads SGHAT and CDR2 reads FQNNGV. Trimming takes 2 bases off V and 5 bases off J; junction bases not matched to a gene: 5. What the study reported, not specific to this receptor: The strongest predictors of response were reported to be early dynamic shifts in blood T cell clones along with a rise in serum interferon-beta following radiation. After treatment with radiotherapy and ipilimumab, TCR clones that originated in tumors expanded in peripheral blood.

Sequences were derived from peripheral blood, sampled from a patient treated with radiotherapy plus ipilimumab. The receptor chain draws on TRBV11-2 and TRBJ2-7; 11 of the junction bases match TRBD2. The clonotype originates from a human donor with non-small cell lung cancer who had stable disease on radiotherapy plus ipilimumab. The CDR3 region has the sequence CASSLMELAGDEQYF. The bases read TGTGCCAGCAGCTTAATGGAACTAGCGGGAGACGAGCAGTACTTC.